The TCR beta chain under discussion was sequenced for a study of blood T cells in healthy people across ages. As to this clonotype: Its matching antigen is unknown.

Whole-study results and caveats: In long-lived donors, naive CD4+ cell counts and diversity exceeded those of aged donors.

Next came a second PCR, run for about 7 to 12 cycles, which used a sample-barcoded 5' primer along with a J-beta primer mix. From the 5' RACE reads, TCRdb called clonotypes with MiXCR, one entry per CDR3 protein. The sample holds about 780,000 distinct CDR3 sequences; roughly 24% are singletons and the top ten take 2.5% to 3.5%. The draw of peripheral blood yielded ten milliliters from each donor. V lost 4 bases, J lost 4 bases, and 8 bases lay in between. The CDR3 is 12 amino acids. The germline V gene encodes CDR1 SQVTM and CDR2 ANQGSEA. The data were also submitted as part of a second study, on T cells of mothers and their children.

The sequence came from a boy aged 5 to 17 in good health. The sample taken for sequencing was blood. The rearrangement uses TRBV29-1 and TRBJ2-1; D is unresolved. The CDR3: CSVVSKYNEQFF. The CDR3 nucleotides read TGCAGCGTTGTGTCGAAGTACAATGAGCAGTTCTTC.